This TCR beta chain was sequenced for a study of cytomegalovirus exposure and HLA in healthy donors. Study results and limitations: Through in vitro validation, three CMV-associated chains were shown to be specific for CMV antigens. Published work reported that the classifier diagnosed cytomegalovirus status with high specificity and sensitivity.

On this clone itself: The antigen is undetermined.

Only in-frame clones appear in the TCRdb table, and some are missing; sequencing was by immunoSEQ multiplex PCR. Here the sample spans about 330,000 clones, approximately 90% being singletons. There are 14 residues in the CDR3. Germline V gene lookup returns CDR1 SGHRS and CDR2 YFSETQ. The V gene end was trimmed by 4 bases and the J gene end by 4 bases; junction bases not matched to a gene: 6. Sequenced input: PBMCs. The gene calls are TRBV5-1 and TRBJ1-1; 8 positions agree with TRBD1. The receptor was isolated from a woman aged 18-29 years in good health and CMV-seronegative. CDR3 in DNA: TGCGCCAGCAGCCTGGACAGGGCGGCCACTGAAGCTTTCTTT. This sequence encodes CASSLDRAATEAFF. Full variable domain (outside the CDR3, taken from reference TRBV5-1 and TRBJ1-1): KAGVTQTPRYLIKTRGQQVTLSCSPISGHRSVSWYQQTPGQGLQFLFEYFSETQRNKGNFPGRFSGRQFSNSRSEMNVSTLELGDSALYLCASSLDRAATEAFFGQGTRLTVV.